This record looks at one TCR beta chain sequence and its context. V dropped 11 bases and J dropped 7; count of bases not matched to a gene: 7. The CDR3 sequence is 11 residues long. Germline loops: CDR1 MNHEY, CDR2 SVGAGI. These data originate in a study of blood T cell repertoires in COVID-19. The overall study: COVID-19 samples, acute and convalescent, were from the United States, Italy and Spain. PBMCs, B-cell-depleted T cells, or T cells provided the cDNA or gDNA that made up the material.

In the original analysis: How many nucleated cells were present was estimated from reference gene primer amplification. Method: immunoSEQ multiplex PCR; TCRdb's copy keeps in-frame clones and lacks some. D and trimming were read from the DNA, whereas the V and J calls and clone size are those reported in that table. The profile shows tens of thousands of clones, roughly 78% of them singletons. This receptor was obtained from a human donor in a cohort sampled during active COVID-19. Sequencing input: peripheral blood. The rearrangement joins TRBV6-5 to TRBJ1-2; TRBD1 agrees at 7 bases. In DNA form, the CDR3 reads TGTGCCGGTGACAGGGACTCTGGCTACACCTTC. Its protein is CAGDRDSGYTF.